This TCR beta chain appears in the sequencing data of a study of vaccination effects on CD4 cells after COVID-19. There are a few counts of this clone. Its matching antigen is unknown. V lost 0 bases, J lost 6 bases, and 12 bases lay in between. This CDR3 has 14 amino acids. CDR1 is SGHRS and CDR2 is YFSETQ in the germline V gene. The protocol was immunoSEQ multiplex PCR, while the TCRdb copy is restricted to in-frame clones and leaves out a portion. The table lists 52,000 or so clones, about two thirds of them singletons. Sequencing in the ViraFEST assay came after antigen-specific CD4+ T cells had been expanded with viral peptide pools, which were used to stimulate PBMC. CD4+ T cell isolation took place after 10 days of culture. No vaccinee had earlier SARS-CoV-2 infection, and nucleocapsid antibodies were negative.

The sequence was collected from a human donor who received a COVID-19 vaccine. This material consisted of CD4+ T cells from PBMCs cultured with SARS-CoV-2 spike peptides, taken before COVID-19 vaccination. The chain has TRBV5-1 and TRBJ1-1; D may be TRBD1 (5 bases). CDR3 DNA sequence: TGCGCCAGCAGCTTGGGCAATCGGGGACCTGAAGCTTTCTTT. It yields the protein CASSLGNRGPEAFF.